This entry describes one T cell receptor beta chain. Patients aged 18 to 65 had newly diagnosed hyperthyroidism that had lasted under 2 months. Exclusion of a patient resulted from uncontrolled infection, other autoimmune disease, pregnancy or lactation. It was 8.5 to 10 ml of fresh peripheral blood that supplied the PBMCs. RNA transcripts were the template for amplifying TCR beta CDR3 regions. The HTBI primer set drove a first-round RT-PCR of the TCR CDR3. TCRdb itself ran the multiplex PCR reads through MiXCR, one entry per CDR3 protein. The data contain a few hundred thousand distinct CDR3 sequences, 15% to 19% of them seen just once; the ten biggest clones take up roughly 26%. The data originate from a study of T cells in Graves' hyperthyroidism and ophthalmopathy. With 5 bases removed from V and 0 bases from J, the gap between germline ends came to 11 bases. The CDR3 loop spans 14 amino acids. Germline V lookup: CDR1 LGHNA, CDR2 YSLEER.

The specimen sequenced was blood. V gene TRBV4-3 combines with J gene TRBJ2-7; D ambiguous. This receptor was taken from a woman under 30 with Graves' hyperthyroidism that later progressed to Graves' ophthalmopathy. CDR3 sequence: CASSFSDGSYEQYF. The CDR3 DNA follows: TGCGCCAGCAGCTTTTCGGACGGCTCCTACGAGCAGTACTTC.